Listed below are T cell receptor beta chains from one sample, sequenced in a study of blood T cell repertoires in COVID-19. TCRdb keeps only in-frame clones here, not all; method: immunoSEQ multiplex PCR. The sample comprises about 80,000 clones, over 75% of which are singletons, and approximately 12% rests with the top ten. The sample comprised peripheral blood. All receptors derive from a man older than 75 with acute or convalescent COVID-19. Each CDR3 is given without its conserved first and last residue. Fields, in order: D gene, V gene, J gene, CDR3 protein. A D gene is named only where the DNA matches it firmly.

d_call: .; v_call: TRBV5-1; j_call: TRBJ2-5; cdr3_aa: ASSLTGSETQY
d_call: TRBD1; v_call: TRBV9; j_call: TRBJ1-5; cdr3_aa: ASSVGQNNQPQH
d_call: .; v_call: TRBV10-2; j_call: TRBJ2-2; cdr3_aa: ASTPNSEGTGELF
d_call: .; v_call: TRBV18; j_call: TRBJ2-7; cdr3_aa: ASSPPGATYEQY
d_call: TRBD1; v_call: TRBV4-1; j_call: TRBJ1-5; cdr3_aa: ASSQGDRAEQPQH
d_call: .; v_call: TRBV3-1/TRBV3-2; j_call: TRBJ1-5; cdr3_aa: ASSPDRTSQPQH
d_call: .; v_call: TRBV27; j_call: TRBJ1-5; cdr3_aa: ASSLEGDRWGNQPQH
d_call: TRBD1; v_call: TRBV6-5; j_call: TRBJ1-1; cdr3_aa: ASLSRDRSYWGAF
d_call: TRBD1; v_call: TRBV11-3; j_call: TRBJ2-2; cdr3_aa: ASSPDRRGTGELF
d_call: .; v_call: TRBV5-1; j_call: TRBJ2-1; cdr3_aa: ASSVELGPYNEQF
d_call: .; v_call: TRBV3-1/TRBV3-2; j_call: TRBJ1-5; cdr3_aa: ASSQGGGNREPQH
d_call: .; v_call: TRBV5-5; j_call: TRBJ2-7; cdr3_aa: ASSRDAWEQY
d_call: .; v_call: TRBV6-5; j_call: TRBJ2-7; cdr3_aa: ASSYGGVSSYEQY
d_call: TRBD2; v_call: TRBV6-1; j_call: TRBJ2-7; cdr3_aa: ASSEIQRGRGNEQY
d_call: .; v_call: TRBV25-1; j_call: TRBJ2-1; cdr3_aa: ASASSSGSSYNEQF
d_call: TRBD1; v_call: TRBV13; j_call: TRBJ1-1; cdr3_aa: ASSLTGGSSEAF
d_call: .; v_call: TRBV5-8; j_call: TRBJ1-3; cdr3_aa: ASSLKAGSSGNTIY